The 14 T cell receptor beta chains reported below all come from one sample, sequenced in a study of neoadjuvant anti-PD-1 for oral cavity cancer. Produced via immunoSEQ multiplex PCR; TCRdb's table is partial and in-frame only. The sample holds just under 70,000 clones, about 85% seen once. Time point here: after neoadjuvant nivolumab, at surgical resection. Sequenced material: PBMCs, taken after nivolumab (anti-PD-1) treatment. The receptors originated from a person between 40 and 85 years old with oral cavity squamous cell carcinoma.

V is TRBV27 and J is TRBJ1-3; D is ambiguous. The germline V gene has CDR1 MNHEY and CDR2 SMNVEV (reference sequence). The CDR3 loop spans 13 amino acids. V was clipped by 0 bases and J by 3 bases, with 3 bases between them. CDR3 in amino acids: CASSLSGGNTIYF. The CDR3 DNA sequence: TGTGCCAGCAGTTTATCGGGTGGAAACACCATATATTTT.

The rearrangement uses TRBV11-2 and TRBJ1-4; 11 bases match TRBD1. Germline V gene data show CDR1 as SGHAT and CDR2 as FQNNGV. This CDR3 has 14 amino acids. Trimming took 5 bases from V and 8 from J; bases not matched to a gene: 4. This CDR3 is CASSVGTGGEKLFF. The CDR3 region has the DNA TGTGCCAGCAGCGTTGGGACAGGGGGGGAAAAACTGTTTTTT.

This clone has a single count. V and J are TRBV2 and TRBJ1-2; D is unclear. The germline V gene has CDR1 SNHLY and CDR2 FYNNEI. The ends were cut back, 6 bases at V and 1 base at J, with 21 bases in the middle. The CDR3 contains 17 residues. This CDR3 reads CASSRSPIAASNYGYTF. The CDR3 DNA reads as TGTGCCAGCAGCCGCTCGCCTATTGCGGCCAGTAACTATGGCTACACCTTC.

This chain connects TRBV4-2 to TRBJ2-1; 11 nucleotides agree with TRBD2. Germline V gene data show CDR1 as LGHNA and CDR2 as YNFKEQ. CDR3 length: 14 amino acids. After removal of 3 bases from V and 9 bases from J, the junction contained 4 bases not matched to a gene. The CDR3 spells CASSQASGRSEQFF. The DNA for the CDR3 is TGTGCCAGCAGCCAGGCTAGCGGGAGGAGTGAGCAGTTCTTC.

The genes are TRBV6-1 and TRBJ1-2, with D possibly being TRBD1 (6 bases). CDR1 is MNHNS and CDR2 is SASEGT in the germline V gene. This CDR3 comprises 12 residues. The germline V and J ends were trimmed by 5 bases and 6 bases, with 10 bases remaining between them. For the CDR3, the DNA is TGTGCCAGCAGTCAACAGGGAAATGGCTACACCTTC. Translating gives CASSQQGNGYTF.

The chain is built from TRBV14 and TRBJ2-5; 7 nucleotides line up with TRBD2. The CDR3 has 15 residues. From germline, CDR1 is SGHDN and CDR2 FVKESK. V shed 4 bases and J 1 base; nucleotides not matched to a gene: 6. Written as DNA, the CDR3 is TGTGCCAGCAGCCGGCTTACTAGCGCCCAAGAGACCCAGTACTTC. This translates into CASSRLTSAQETQYF.

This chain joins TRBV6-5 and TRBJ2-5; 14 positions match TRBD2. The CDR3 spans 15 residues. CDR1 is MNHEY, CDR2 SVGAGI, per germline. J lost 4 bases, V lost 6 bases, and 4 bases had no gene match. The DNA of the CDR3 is TGTGCCAGCAGGCGCGGACTAGCGGGAGGAGAGACCCAGTACTTC. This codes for CASRRGLAGGETQYF.

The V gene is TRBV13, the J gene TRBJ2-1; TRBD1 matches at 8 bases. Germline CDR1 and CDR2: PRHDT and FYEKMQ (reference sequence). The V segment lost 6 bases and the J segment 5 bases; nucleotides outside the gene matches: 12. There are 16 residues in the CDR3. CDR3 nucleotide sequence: TGTGCCAGCAGTCAAATTGTGACAGGGGTCCACAATGAGCAGTTCTTC. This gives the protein CASSQIVTGVHNEQFF.

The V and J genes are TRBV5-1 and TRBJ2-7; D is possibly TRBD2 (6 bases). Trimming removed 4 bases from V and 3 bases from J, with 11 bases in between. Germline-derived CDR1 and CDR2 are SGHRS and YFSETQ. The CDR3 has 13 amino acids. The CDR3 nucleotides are TGCGCCAGCAGCCCTAGCGCCGGCTACGAGCAGTACTTC. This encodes CASSPSAGYEQYF.

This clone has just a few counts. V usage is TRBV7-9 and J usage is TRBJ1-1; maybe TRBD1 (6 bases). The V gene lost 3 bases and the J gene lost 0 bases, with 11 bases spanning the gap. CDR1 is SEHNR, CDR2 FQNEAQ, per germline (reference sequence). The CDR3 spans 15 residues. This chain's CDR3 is CASSFLTGMNTEAFF. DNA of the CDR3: TGTGCCAGCAGCTTCCTGACAGGTATGAACACTGAAGCTTTCTTT.

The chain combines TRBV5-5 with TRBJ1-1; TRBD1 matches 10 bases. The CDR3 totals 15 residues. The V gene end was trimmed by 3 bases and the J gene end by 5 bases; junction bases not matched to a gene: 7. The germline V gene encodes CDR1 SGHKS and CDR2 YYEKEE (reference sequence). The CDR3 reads CASSSVPGQGTEAFF. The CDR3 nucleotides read TGTGCCAGCAGCTCCGTCCCGGGACAGGGGACTGAAGCTTTCTTT.

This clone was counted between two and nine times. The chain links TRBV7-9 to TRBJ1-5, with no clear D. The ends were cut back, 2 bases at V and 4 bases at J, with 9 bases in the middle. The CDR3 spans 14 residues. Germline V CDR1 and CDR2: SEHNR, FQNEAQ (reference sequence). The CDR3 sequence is CASSLPGDNQPQHF. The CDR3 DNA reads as TGTGCCAGCAGCTTACCAGGAGATAATCAGCCCCAGCATTTT.

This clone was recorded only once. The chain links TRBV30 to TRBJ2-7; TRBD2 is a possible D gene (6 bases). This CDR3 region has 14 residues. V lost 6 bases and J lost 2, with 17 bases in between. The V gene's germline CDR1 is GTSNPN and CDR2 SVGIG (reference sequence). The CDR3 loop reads CACPLEGDPYEQYF. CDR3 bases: TGTGCCTGTCCCCTGGAGGGCGACCCCTACGAGCAGTACTTC.

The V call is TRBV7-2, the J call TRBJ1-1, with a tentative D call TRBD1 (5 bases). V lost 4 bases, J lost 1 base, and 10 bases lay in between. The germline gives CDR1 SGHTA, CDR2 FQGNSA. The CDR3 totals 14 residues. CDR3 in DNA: TGTGCCAGCAGCTGGGGCGGTAAGAACACTGAAGCTTTCTTT. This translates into CASSWGGKNTEAFF.